This T cell receptor (beta chain) was retrieved from a study of T-cell reconstitution after alpha-beta-depleted transplantation in children. Study-level findings and limits: Recipient T cells and thymic progenitors that survived were the source of the high TCRbeta diversity seen at day 60 in some patients. Reportedly, only several hundred clones from non-depleted graft cells drove alpha-beta T-cell counts at about two months. Newly produced T cells mostly provided counts and TCRbeta diversity after one year, as hyperexpanded clones declined.

Unique molecular identifiers were incorporated during preparation of the TCRbeta library. Using its own MiXCR run on the PCR reads, TCRdb lists one record per CDR3 protein. The sample holds approximately 130,000 distinct CDR3 sequences, approximately 8.7% seen once. This clonotype was detected a few times. Its antigen remains unidentified. CDR1 is ENHRY, CDR2 SYGVKD, per germline. The CDR3 runs 15 residues. V was cut by 5 bases and J by 0 bases, with 8 bases left in between. The sequence was obtained from a girl in the first two years of life who had a stem cell transplant for combined immunodeficiency, so the T cells may come from the graft donor. The chain uses TRBV10-3 and TRBJ1-6; no reliable D call. The starting material was PBMCs, mostly from graft donor cells, obtained 180 days after TCRalphabeta/CD19-depleted stem cell transplant. The CDR3 protein is CAISLRLSYNSPLHF. The DNA of the CDR3 is TGTGCCATCAGTCTCCGGCTCTCCTATAATTCACCCCTCCACTTT.